The rows below give T cell receptor beta chains drawn from one sample of a study of cytomegalovirus exposure and HLA in healthy donors. Libraries were prepared by immunoSEQ multiplex PCR; TCRdb keeps only in-frame clonotypes and omits some of them. The table includes 150,000 to 200,000 clones, approximately 79% detected once. The sequencing input was PBMCs. The receptors come from a man in his 60s in good health and CMV-seronegative. Each CDR3 is given with its conserved first and last residue. A D gene is named only where the DNA matches it firmly. Where a row states a size, it is once, few, many or the class of an expanded clone; other rows omit it.

CDR3aa: CASRNGLAVYEQYF; CDR3nt: TGTGCCAGCAGAAACGGACTAGCGGTCTACGAGCAGTACTTC; v_gene: TRBV28; len: 14; abundance: NA; j_gene: TRBJ2-7; d_gene: TRBD2
CDR3aa: CASSSSGDEQYF; CDR3nt: TGTGCCAGCAGCTCTTCGGGGGACGAGCAGTACTTC; v_gene: TRBV7-8; len: 12; abundance: NA; j_gene: TRBJ2-7; d_gene: NA
CDR3aa: CASSSSAGGTGELFF; CDR3nt: TGTGCCAGCAGCTCGTCAGCGGGGGGAACCGGGGAGCTGTTTTTT; v_gene: TRBV7-2; len: 15; abundance: NA; j_gene: TRBJ2-2; d_gene: TRBD2
CDR3aa: CASSSDRGQPQHF; CDR3nt: TGTGCCAGCAGCAGTGACAGGGGTCAGCCCCAGCATTTT; v_gene: TRBV7-2; len: 13; abundance: NA; j_gene: TRBJ1-5; d_gene: TRBD1
CDR3aa: CASSEFSTYEQYF; CDR3nt: TGTGCCAGCAGTGAATTCAGTACCTACGAGCAGTACTTC; v_gene: TRBV6-1; len: 13; abundance: NA; j_gene: TRBJ2-7; d_gene: NA
CDR3aa: CASSLGLGTGELFF; CDR3nt: TGCGCCAGCAGCCTGGGACTAGGGACCGGGGAGCTGTTTTTT; v_gene: TRBV4-3; len: 14; abundance: NA; j_gene: TRBJ2-2; d_gene: TRBD2
CDR3aa: CASSLNPDGAYEQYF; CDR3nt: TGTGCCAGTAGCCTCAACCCGGACGGGGCCTACGAGCAGTACTTC; v_gene: TRBV19; len: 15; abundance: NA; j_gene: TRBJ2-7; d_gene: NA
CDR3aa: CASSPTSGAYNEQFF; CDR3nt: TGTGCCAGCAGTCCGACTAGCGGGGCCTACAATGAGCAGTTCTTC; v_gene: TRBV4-2; len: 15; abundance: NA; j_gene: TRBJ2-1; d_gene: TRBD2
CDR3aa: CASSQATYSNQPQHF; CDR3nt: TGCGCCAGCAGCCAAGCCACCTATAGCAATCAGCCCCAGCATTTT; v_gene: TRBV4-3; len: 15; abundance: NA; j_gene: TRBJ1-5; d_gene: NA
CDR3aa: CASSAGIASYEQYF; CDR3nt: TGTGCCAGCAGCGCGGGGATTGCCTCCTACGAGCAGTACTTC; v_gene: TRBV5-4; len: 14; abundance: NA; j_gene: TRBJ2-7; d_gene: NA
CDR3aa: CASSLIWATAGELFF; CDR3nt: TGTGCCAGCAGCTTAATTTGGGCAACGGCAGGGGAGCTGTTTTTT; v_gene: TRBV7-2; len: 15; abundance: few; j_gene: TRBJ2-2; d_gene: NA
CDR3aa: CASSSGTHQETQYF; CDR3nt: TGTGCCAGCAGCTCCGGGACTCACCAAGAGACCCAGTACTTC; v_gene: TRBV7-2; len: 14; abundance: NA; j_gene: TRBJ2-5; d_gene: NA
CDR3aa: CASRWTEALYEQYF; CDR3nt: TGTGCCAGCAGGTGGACGGAGGCCCTTTACGAGCAGTACTTC; v_gene: TRBV2; len: 14; abundance: NA; j_gene: TRBJ2-7; d_gene: NA
CDR3aa: CASTPRGQGDHNSPLHF; CDR3nt: TGTGCCAGTACCCCAAGGGGACAGGGCGACCATAATTCACCCCTCCACTTT; v_gene: TRBV19; len: 17; abundance: NA; j_gene: TRBJ1-6; d_gene: TRBD1
CDR3aa: CASYNYRYTF; CDR3nt: TGTGCCAGTTACAACTATCGCTACACCTTC; v_gene: TRBV28; len: 10; abundance: once; j_gene: TRBJ1-2; d_gene: NA
CDR3aa: CASGLTGGLPTGTQYF; CDR3nt: TGTGCCAGCGGATTGACAGGGGGCCTTCCCACAGGGACCCAGTACTTC; v_gene: TRBV7-6; len: 16; abundance: few; j_gene: TRBJ2-5; d_gene: TRBD1
CDR3aa: CASSPLAGGLLQNIQYF; CDR3nt: TGTGCCAGCAGTCCTTTAGCGGGGGGGCTCTTACAAAACATTCAGTACTTC; v_gene: TRBV11-2; len: 17; abundance: NA; j_gene: TRBJ2-4; d_gene: TRBD2
CDR3aa: CASSSQGVGSPLHF; CDR3nt: TGCGCCAGCAGCTCACAGGGAGTTGGTTCACCCCTCCACTTT; v_gene: TRBV5-1; len: 14; abundance: NA; j_gene: TRBJ1-6; d_gene: NA
CDR3aa: CASRHIRDRPYEQYF; CDR3nt: TGCGCCAGCAGACATATCCGGGACAGGCCCTACGAGCAGTACTTC; v_gene: TRBV10-1; len: 15; abundance: once; j_gene: TRBJ2-7; d_gene: TRBD1